A selection of T cell receptor beta chains follows, all from one sample in a study of blood T cell repertoires in COVID-19. Method: immunoSEQ multiplex PCR; TCRdb's copy keeps in-frame clones and lacks some. The table lists some 400,000 clones, approximately 87% of them singletons. Sequenced: PBMCs or T cells enriched from blood (not recorded which). The receptor source for this set is a man aged 25 to 40 who had recovered from COVID-19. Each CDR3 is given with its conserved first and last residue. Each record gives: CDR3 protein, CDR3 DNA, D gene, clone size, CDR3 length, V gene, J gene. A D gene is named only where the DNA matches it firmly. The size field is filled for only some rows; it gives once, few, many or a size class.

CDR3 protein: CASSVGGKSTDTQYF
CDR3 DNA: TGTGCCAGCAGCGTTGGAGGGAAAAGCACAGATACGCAGTATTTT
D gene: NA
clone size: NA
CDR3 length: 15
V gene: TRBV9
J gene: TRBJ2-3

CDR3 protein: CASSLNFGYEQYF
CDR3 DNA: TGTGCCAGCAGCTTAAACTTCGGCTACGAGCAGTACTTC
D gene: NA
clone size: once
CDR3 length: 13
V gene: TRBV7-3
J gene: TRBJ2-7

CDR3 protein: CASSPTGMNTEAFF
CDR3 DNA: TGTGCCAGCAGCCCGACAGGCATGAACACTGAAGCTTTCTTT
D gene: NA
clone size: NA
CDR3 length: 14
V gene: TRBV7-2
J gene: TRBJ1-1

CDR3 protein: CASSQTGGGNYGYTF
CDR3 DNA: TGTGCCAGCAGCCAGACGGGGGGAGGAAACTATGGCTACACCTTC
D gene: NA
clone size: few
CDR3 length: 15
V gene: TRBV3-1/TRBV3-2
J gene: TRBJ1-2

CDR3 protein: CASGRDRGSSANEKLFF
CDR3 DNA: TGTGCCAGCGGACGGGACAGGGGGAGTTCGGCTAATGAAAAACTGTTTTTT
D gene: TRBD1
clone size: NA
CDR3 length: 17
V gene: TRBV7-9
J gene: TRBJ1-4

CDR3 protein: CASSTRTALASDTQYF
CDR3 DNA: TGTGCCAGTAGTACGCGGACAGCCCTGGCGTCAGATACGCAGTATTTT
D gene: NA
clone size: NA
CDR3 length: 16
V gene: TRBV19
J gene: TRBJ2-3

CDR3 protein: CASSSRTGAFNSPLHF
CDR3 DNA: TGTGCCAGCAGCTCCCGGACAGGCGCATTCAATTCACCCCTCCACTTT
D gene: TRBD1
clone size: NA
CDR3 length: 16
V gene: TRBV5-4
J gene: TRBJ1-6

CDR3 protein: CASSQRQTSTDTQYF
CDR3 DNA: TGTGCCAGCAGCCAAAGACAGACTAGCACAGATACGCAGTATTTT
D gene: NA
clone size: NA
CDR3 length: 15
V gene: TRBV27
J gene: TRBJ2-3

CDR3 protein: CASNLAGGGLSFQPQHF
CDR3 DNA: TGTGCCAGTAACCTGGCGGGGGGAGGCCTGTCGTTTCAGCCCCAGCATTTT
D gene: NA
clone size: NA
CDR3 length: 17
V gene: TRBV19
J gene: TRBJ1-5

CDR3 protein: CASSYSGQFYNEQFF
CDR3 DNA: TGTGCCAGCAGTTACTCCGGACAGTTCTACAATGAGCAGTTCTTC
D gene: NA
clone size: NA
CDR3 length: 15
V gene: TRBV6-5
J gene: TRBJ2-1

CDR3 protein: CASSLFTWLAGAVETQYF
CDR3 DNA: TGTGCCAGCAGCCTGTTCACTTGGCTAGCGGGGGCGGTCGAGACCCAGTACTTC
D gene: TRBD2
clone size: NA
CDR3 length: 18
V gene: TRBV14
J gene: TRBJ2-5

CDR3 protein: CASSTDRGYYEQYF
CDR3 DNA: TGTGCCAGCAGCACGGACAGGGGATACTACGAGCAGTACTTC
D gene: TRBD1
clone size: NA
CDR3 length: 14
V gene: TRBV5-6
J gene: TRBJ2-7

CDR3 protein: CASSPDRYYGYTF
CDR3 DNA: TGTGCCAGCAGTCCAGACAGATACTATGGCTACACCTTC
D gene: NA
clone size: NA
CDR3 length: 13
V gene: TRBV12-3/TRBV12-4
J gene: TRBJ1-2

CDR3 protein: CASSPQGQGNTIYF
CDR3 DNA: TGTGCCAGCAGCCCACAGGGACAGGGGAACACCATATATTTT
D gene: TRBD1
clone size: few
CDR3 length: 14
V gene: TRBV11-2
J gene: TRBJ1-3

CDR3 protein: CASTSGGWNTEAFF
CDR3 DNA: TGTGCCAGCACCTCAGGGGGCTGGAACACTGAAGCTTTCTTT
D gene: TRBD1
clone size: NA
CDR3 length: 14
V gene: TRBV6-5
J gene: TRBJ1-1

CDR3 protein: CASSHDRGASPLHF
CDR3 DNA: TGTGCCAGCAGCCACGACAGGGGAGCGTCACCCCTCCACTTT
D gene: TRBD1
clone size: NA
CDR3 length: 14
V gene: TRBV3-1/TRBV3-2
J gene: TRBJ1-6

CDR3 protein: CASSVASRRGEDTQYF
CDR3 DNA: TGTGCCAGCAGCGTAGCCTCGCGGCGGGGGGAAGATACGCAGTATTTT
D gene: TRBD2
clone size: NA
CDR3 length: 16
V gene: TRBV9
J gene: TRBJ2-3

CDR3 protein: CASSDLGQGPTGELFF
CDR3 DNA: TGCGCCAGCAGTGACCTAGGACAGGGGCCCACCGGGGAGCTGTTTTTT
D gene: TRBD1
clone size: NA
CDR3 length: 16
V gene: TRBV10-1
J gene: TRBJ2-2

CDR3 protein: CASSDTVQGEDNEQFF
CDR3 DNA: TGTGCCAGCAGTGACACAGTACAGGGGGAGGACAATGAGCAGTTCTTC
D gene: TRBD1
clone size: once
CDR3 length: 16
V gene: TRBV2
J gene: TRBJ2-1

CDR3 protein: CASSLRLAGGPGTGELFF
CDR3 DNA: TGTGCCAGCAGCCTCCGACTAGCGGGGGGGCCGGGCACCGGGGAGCTGTTTTTT
D gene: TRBD2
clone size: NA
CDR3 length: 18
V gene: TRBV4-2
J gene: TRBJ2-2

CDR3 protein: CASKLTGNYGYTF
CDR3 DNA: TGTGCCAGCAAACTGACAGGGAACTATGGCTACACCTTC
D gene: TRBD1
clone size: NA
CDR3 length: 13
V gene: TRBV6-5
J gene: TRBJ1-2

CDR3 protein: CASSQTLRADTGELFF
CDR3 DNA: TGTGCCAGCAGCCAGACTCTCAGGGCGGACACCGGGGAGCTGTTTTTT
D gene: NA
clone size: NA
CDR3 length: 16
V gene: TRBV3-1/TRBV3-2
J gene: TRBJ2-2

CDR3 protein: CASSSFEGYTGELFF
CDR3 DNA: TGTGCCAGCTCGTCGTTTGAGGGCTACACCGGGGAGCTGTTTTTT
D gene: NA
clone size: NA
CDR3 length: 15
V gene: TRBV6-5
J gene: TRBJ2-2

CDR3 protein: CASAGQAPTYEQYF
CDR3 DNA: TGTGCCAGCGCGGGACAGGCACCTACCTACGAGCAGTACTTC
D gene: TRBD1
clone size: NA
CDR3 length: 14
V gene: TRBV6-5
J gene: TRBJ2-7

CDR3 protein: CASSPLSARSSYNSPLHF
CDR3 DNA: TGTGCCAGCTCACCACTGTCAGCCCGGAGCTCCTATAATTCACCCCTCCACTTT
D gene: NA
clone size: NA
CDR3 length: 18
V gene: TRBV18
J gene: TRBJ1-6

CDR3 protein: CSGKTGTTNTEAFF
CDR3 DNA: TGCAGCGGTAAAACCGGGACAACGAACACTGAAGCTTTCTTT
D gene: NA
clone size: NA
CDR3 length: 14
V gene: TRBV29-1
J gene: TRBJ1-1

CDR3 protein: CASSTLPDTQYF
CDR3 DNA: TGTGCCAGTAGTACCCTTCCCGATACGCAGTATTTT
D gene: NA
clone size: NA
CDR3 length: 12
V gene: TRBV19
J gene: TRBJ2-3